The present T cell receptor (beta chain) was sequenced within a study of T cell responses to AZD1222 COVID-19 vaccine. Notes on the study in general: Only after the peak T cell response were repertoires sampled.

This clone was seen a few times. Its specificity is not known. Trimming pared 7 bases from V and 0 bases from J, leaving 13 bases between. Germline V CDR1 and CDR2: MDHEN, SYDVKM. The CDR3 runs 15 residues. This table comes from immunoSEQ multiplex PCR, and its TCRdb copy is limited to in-frame clones, with some not included. The table includes roughly 110,000 clones, around 89% detected once. The sequenced sample was peripheral blood, obtained 28 days after the second AZD1222 dose. The rearrangement joins TRBV28 to TRBJ1-3; tentative D call: TRBD1 (5 bases). This clonotype was sampled from an adult who received the AZD1222 COVID-19 vaccine. Written as DNA, the CDR3 is TGTGCCAGCACCCCGGACATTACCTCTGGAAACACCATATATTTT. It encodes CASTPDITSGNTIYF.